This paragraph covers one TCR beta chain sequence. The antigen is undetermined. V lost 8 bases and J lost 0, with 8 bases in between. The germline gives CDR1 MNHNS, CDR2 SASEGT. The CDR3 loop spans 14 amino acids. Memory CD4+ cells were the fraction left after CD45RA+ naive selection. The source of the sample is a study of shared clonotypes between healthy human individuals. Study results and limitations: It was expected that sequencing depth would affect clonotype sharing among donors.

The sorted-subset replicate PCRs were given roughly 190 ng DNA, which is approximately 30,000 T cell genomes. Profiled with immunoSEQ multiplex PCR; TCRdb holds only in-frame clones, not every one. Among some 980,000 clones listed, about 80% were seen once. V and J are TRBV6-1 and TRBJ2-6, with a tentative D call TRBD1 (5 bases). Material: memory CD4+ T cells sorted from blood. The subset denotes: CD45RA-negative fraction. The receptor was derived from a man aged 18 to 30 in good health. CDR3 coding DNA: TGTGCCAGCTTGGACACCTCTGGGGCCAACGTCCTGACTTTC. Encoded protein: CASLDTSGANVLTF.